What follows describes a single T cell receptor beta chain. The sample originates from a study of blood T cells in healthy people across ages. The CDR3 extends over 14 amino acids. V lost 6 bases, J lost 10 bases, and 10 bases stayed unmatched. The authors ran a second PCR of about 6 to 11 cycles using a sample-barcoded 5' primer and a J-beta primer mix. Each cDNA molecule was tagged by a template-switch adaptor that had 12 random nucleotides. TCRdb used MiXCR to reprocess the 5' RACE reads, holding one entry per CDR3 protein. The data contain about 570,000 distinct CDR3 sequences, about 25% of them seen just once; the ten biggest clones take up 3% to 4.5%. This same sample was also part of a study on T cells of mothers and their children. Per that paper: The yield was over 8.5 million TCR beta CDR3 reads from each mother and approximately 3 million from each child.

The chain combines TRBV12-3 or TRBV12-4 with TRBJ2-1; TRBD1 agrees at 9 bases. This sequence was found in a boy aged 2-15 years in good health. Sequencing was performed on blood. CDR3 bases: TGTGCCAGCAGCCCCGGGACAGGGATGCAGGAGCAGTTCTTC. This gives the protein CASSPGTGMQEQFF.